Following are 27 T cell receptor beta chains from one sample sequenced in a study of OX40 agonist ivuxolimab in advanced cancers. TCRdb's table, derived via immunoSEQ multiplex PCR, lists solely in-frame clones and lacks some. The sample gives approximately 120,000 clones, 85% to 95% of which show up once; 0.7% to 0.9% is in the top ten. The starting material was CD4+ or CD8+ T cells sorted from blood, obtained in a trial of the OX40 agonist ivuxolimab. The receptors here all came from an adult with an advanced solid tumor such as melanoma, head and neck, liver or kidney cancer.

The CDR3 is CASSSWTGRTGELFF. CDR3 sequence (DNA): TGTGCCAGCAGTTCTTGGACAGGGCGAACCGGGGAGCTGTTTTTT. The rearrangement uses TRBV7-9 and TRBJ2-2; TRBD1 matches 8 bases. The CDR3 has 15 amino acids. V lost 6 bases to trimming and J lost 5 bases; unmatched junction nucleotides: 8. Germline values: CDR1 SEHNR, CDR2 FQNEAQ (reference sequence).

This chain connects TRBV28 to TRBJ2-5; D gene uncertain. Germline V gene sequence: CDR1 MDHEN, CDR2 SYDVKM. The CDR3 sequence is 12 residues long. The ends were cut back, 2 bases at V and 3 bases at J, with 4 bases in the middle. The CDR3 here is CASSLTEETQYF. CDR3 DNA sequence: TGTGCCAGCAGTTTAACCGAAGAGACCCAGTACTTC.

The chain recombines TRBV7-6 with TRBJ2-5; D is perhaps TRBD2 (5 bases). CDR3 size: 12 residues. V gave up 5 bases and J gave up 5 bases, with 9 bases separating them. Germline CDR1 is SGHVS and CDR2 is FNYEAQ. Here the CDR3 DNA reads TGTGCCAGCAGCCCCTCGGGGGAGACCCAGTACTTC. Translated: CASSPSGETQYF.

The chain couples TRBV5-1 to TRBJ2-5; D gene ambiguous. Per the germline V gene, CDR1 is SGHRS and CDR2 is YFSETQ. V lost 1 base to trimming and J lost 5 bases, with 6 bases between them. The CDR3 contains 12 residues. DNA for the CDR3: TGCGCCAGCAGCTTGCCTTTGGAGACCCAGTACTTC. Its translation is CASSLPLETQYF.

This chain connects TRBV7-2 to TRBJ2-1; 9 bases are a match to TRBD1. With V trimmed by 5 bases and J by 3 bases, 14 bases remained unmatched. Germline CDR1 is SGHTA and CDR2 is FQGNSA. The CDR3 sequence is 18 residues long. CDR3 sequence reads: CASSLRTGGFLYYNEQFF. In DNA, the CDR3 is TGTGCCAGCAGCCTACGCACAGGGGGCTTCCTTTACTACAATGAGCAGTTCTTC.

The chain links TRBV5-1 to TRBJ2-7, with D possibly being TRBD1 or TRBD2 (5 bases each). This CDR3 has 15 residues. Germline V gene lookup returns CDR1 SGHRS and CDR2 YFSETQ. V lost 0 bases and J lost 2, with 12 bases in between. CDR3 loop: CASSLESGPTYEQYF. CDR3 coding DNA: TGCGCCAGCAGCTTGGAATCGGGACCCACCTACGAGCAGTACTTC.

The gene calls are TRBV6-5 and TRBJ1-2; 9 bases align to TRBD1. Germline CDR1 reads MNHEY; CDR2 reads SVGAGI. V dropped 0 bases and J dropped 5; count of bases not matched to a gene: 4. CDR3 length: 15 amino acids. CDR3: CASSYSTTGGYGYTF. CDR3 nucleotide sequence: TGTGCCAGCAGTTACTCGACGACAGGGGGGTATGGCTACACCTTC.

This chain uses TRBV7-9 with TRBJ2-5; 7 bases line up with TRBD1. The better agreement between TRBJ2-7 and the DNA end casts doubt on the J call. CDR3 length: 14 residues. Germline values: CDR1 SEHNR, CDR2 FQNEAQ (reference sequence). CDR3 in amino acids: CASSLKQGPYEQYF. The CDR3 region has the DNA TGTGCCAGCAGCCTCAAACAGGGGCCCTACGAGCAGTACTTC.

The V gene is TRBV5-1, the J gene TRBJ2-5, with TRBD1 matching 7 bases. Germline values: CDR1 SGHRS, CDR2 YFSETQ. The CDR3 extends over 14 amino acids. The ends lost 4 bases at V and 4 bases at J; junction bases unmatched: 7. This CDR3 is CASSPRQGTETQYF. Here the CDR3 DNA reads TGCGCCAGCAGCCCCAGACAGGGCACAGAGACCCAGTACTTC.

This sequence joins TRBV5-1 and TRBJ2-5, with 13 bases aligning to TRBD2. Germline loops: CDR1 SGHRS, CDR2 YFSETQ. The V gene end was trimmed by 2 bases and the J gene end by 6 bases; junction bases not matched to a gene: 7. CDR3 length: 16 residues. CDR3 sequence: CASSLQGTSGKQTQYF. The CDR3 DNA is TGCGCCAGCAGCTTACAGGGGACTAGCGGGAAGCAGACCCAGTACTTC.

CDR3 in amino acids: CASSDQFSSSYNEQFF. CDR3 DNA sequence: TGCGCCAGCAGTGACCAGTTCTCGAGCTCCTACAATGAGCAGTTCTTC. This chain links TRBV10-1 with TRBJ2-1; no clear D. Germline V gene sequence: CDR1 WNHNN, CDR2 SYGVQD (reference sequence). CDR3 size: 16 residues. V lost 3 bases and J lost 0, with 12 bases in between.

The gene calls are TRBV7-2 and TRBJ1-1; D is unclear. CDR3 length: 13 amino acids. The V gene lost 5 bases and the J gene lost 0 bases, with 7 bases spanning the gap. CDR1 and CDR2 (germline): SGHTA, FQGNSA. The CDR3 loop is CASSTDLNTEAFF. CDR3 nucleotides: TGTGCCAGCAGCACTGATTTGAACACTGAAGCTTTCTTT.

The genes are TRBV2 and TRBJ2-7; D not certain. Germline V lookup: CDR1 SNHLY, CDR2 FYNNEI. The ends were cut back, 4 bases at V and 0 bases at J, with 13 bases in the middle. The CDR3 has 15 residues. CDR3 amino acids: CASSVSQAYSYEQYF. The CDR3 DNA sequence: TGTGCCAGCAGTGTGAGCCAAGCGTACTCCTACGAGCAGTACTTC. Based on the CDR3 plus reference TRBV2 and TRBJ2-7, the full variable domain is EPEVTQTPSHQVTQMGQEVILRCVPISNHLYFYWYRQILGQKVEFLVSFYNNEISEKSEIFDDQFSVERPDGSNFTLKIRSTKLEDSAMYFCASSVSQAYSYEQYFGPGTRLTVT.

The J gene is TRBJ2-7, the V gene TRBV19; 7 bases line up with TRBD1. V lost 5 bases, J lost 0 bases, and 7 bases stayed unmatched. Germline loops: CDR1 LNHDA, CDR2 SQIVND (reference sequence). The CDR3 has 15 amino acids. In DNA, the CDR3 is TGTGCCAGTAGTGCCTACAGGGGAAGCTCCTACGAGCAGTACTTC. Its translation: CASSAYRGSSYEQYF.

This chain connects TRBV28 to TRBJ2-4; the D call may be TRBD1 or TRBD2 (7 bases each). The CDR3 is made up of 15 amino acids. V was pared by 5 bases and J by 3 bases, with 14 bases between. Germline CDR1 is MDHEN and CDR2 is SYDVKM. CDR3 bases: TGTGCCAGCAGTCCGCAGGGGGGGGACAAAAACATTCAGTACTTC. It translates to CASSPQGGDKNIQYF.

The chain is built from TRBV28 and TRBJ2-7, with D tentatively TRBD1 (6 bases). V lost 5 bases, J lost 4 bases, and 12 bases lay in between. There are 13 residues in the CDR3. The germline gives CDR1 MDHEN, CDR2 SYDVKM. The CDR3 bases are TGTGCCAGCAGTCCCCCCCAGGGGTACGAGCAGTACTTC. This translates into CASSPPQGYEQYF.

V is TRBV7-2 and J is TRBJ2-7, with 7 bases aligning to TRBD2. Losses at the gene ends were 2 bases for V and 3 bases for J; bases not matched to a gene: 19. The CDR3 loop spans 19 amino acids. Germline V gives CDR1 SGHTA, CDR2 FQGNSA. Here the CDR3 DNA reads TGTGCCAGCAGCTTACTGGCTAGCGGAACTCTGGGGAGTAACTACGAGCAGTACTTC. This sequence encodes CASSLLASGTLGSNYEQYF.

J is TRBJ2-5 and V is TRBV7-2; 13 bases agree with TRBD2. The end of the DNA is better explained by TRBJ2-7, so the J call may be wrong. Germline CDR1 reads SGHTA; CDR2 reads FQGNSA. CDR3 size: 17 residues. CDR3 residues: CASSLVARTSGSYEQYF. DNA for the CDR3: TGTGCCAGCAGCTTAGTTGCTAGGACTAGCGGGAGCTACGAGCAGTACTTC.

CDR3 protein: CASSLRTSGNEQFF. Here the CDR3 DNA reads TGCGCCAGCAGCCTTCGGACTAGCGGGAATGAGCAGTTCTTC. The V gene is TRBV5-1, the J gene TRBJ2-1, with 11 positions matching TRBD2. Germline loops: CDR1 SGHRS, CDR2 YFSETQ. The CDR3 runs to 14 residues. Unmatched junction bases numbered 4, after V lost 4 bases and J lost 7 bases.

This chain connects TRBV25-1 to TRBJ2-5; D possibly corresponds to TRBD2 (6 bases). V shed 4 bases and J shed 1 base, with 13 bases lying between them. This CDR3 has 15 amino acids. Germline CDR1 MGHDK, CDR2 SYGVNS. The DNA for the CDR3 is TGTGCCAGCAGTGTCTACAGCGGGCCCCAAGAGACCCAGTACTTC. Amino acids: CASSVYSGPQETQYF.

The rearrangement uses TRBV7-9 and TRBJ1-1, with D unresolved. This CDR3 has 14 amino acids. Trimming stripped 1 base from V and 1 base from J, with 7 bases between. CDR1 and CDR2 (germline): SEHNR, FQNEAQ (reference sequence). The CDR3 spells CASSLDLKNTEAFF. In DNA form, the CDR3 reads TGTGCCAGCAGCTTAGATCTGAAGAACACTGAAGCTTTCTTT.

Of note for this clone: One junction end does not reproduce the germline sequence, and a read error may be involved. The CDR3 DNA reads TGTGCCAGCAGTTTGGGACTGGGGCAAGAGACCCGGTACTTC. It translates to CASSLGLGQETRYF. The chain combines TRBV6-5 with TRBJ2-5, with TRBD2 as a possible D gene (6 bases). The CDR3 loop spans 14 amino acids. The germline gives CDR1 MNHEY, CDR2 SVGAGI.

The rearrangement joins TRBV27 to TRBJ2-1; the D gene is possibly TRBD2 (5 bases). This CDR3 is built from 15 residues. Germline lookup yields CDR1 MNHEY and CDR2 SMNVEV (reference sequence). V lost 1 base, J lost 1 base, and 8 bases lay in between. The CDR3 DNA sequence: TGTGCCAGCAGTTTATATCGGGATTCCTACAATGAGCAGTTCTTC. Protein product: CASSLYRDSYNEQFF.

The V and J genes are TRBV19 and TRBJ1-5; 8 bases agree with TRBD1. The CDR3 covers 18 residues. With 2 bases clipped from V and 0 bases from J, the junction kept 9 bases outside the gene matches. Germline CDR1 is LNHDA and CDR2 is SQIVND (reference sequence). Written as DNA, the CDR3 is TGTGCCAGTAGTATAAGTAGGCGACAGGGGTATAGCAATCAGCCCCAGCATTTT. Amino acids: CASSISRRQGYSNQPQHF.

The rearrangement links TRBV7-9 to TRBJ2-2, with D unclear. The ends were cut back, 0 bases at V and 6 bases at J, with 11 bases in the middle. The CDR3 totals 15 residues. In germline, CDR1 is SEHNR, CDR2 FQNEAQ (reference sequence). The DNA for the CDR3 is TGTGCCAGCAGCTTAGCAAACGGCCCCGCCGGGGAGCTGTTTTTT. The encoded protein is CASSLANGPAGELFF.

This chain joins TRBV6-6 and TRBJ2-1; 9 nucleotides align to TRBD2. Germline V gene data show CDR1 as MNHNY and CDR2 as SVGAGI (reference sequence). V shed 7 bases and J 5 bases; nucleotides not matched to a gene: 9. The CDR3 extends over 15 amino acids. The CDR3 DNA reads as TGTGCCAGCACCCCCGCTAGCGGGGTTAACAATGAGCAGTTCTTC. Its translation: CASTPASGVNNEQFF.

The chain is built from TRBV2 and TRBJ1-3, with 8 bases that match TRBD1. Germline assignment: CDR1 SNHLY and CDR2 FYNNEI. There are 18 residues in the CDR3. V lost 6 bases to trimming and J lost 0 bases; unmatched junction nucleotides: 13. This CDR3 reads CASRRIETGGPSGNTIYF. The CDR3 nucleotides are TGTGCCAGCAGGCGTATAGAAACAGGGGGTCCCTCTGGAAACACCATATATTTT.